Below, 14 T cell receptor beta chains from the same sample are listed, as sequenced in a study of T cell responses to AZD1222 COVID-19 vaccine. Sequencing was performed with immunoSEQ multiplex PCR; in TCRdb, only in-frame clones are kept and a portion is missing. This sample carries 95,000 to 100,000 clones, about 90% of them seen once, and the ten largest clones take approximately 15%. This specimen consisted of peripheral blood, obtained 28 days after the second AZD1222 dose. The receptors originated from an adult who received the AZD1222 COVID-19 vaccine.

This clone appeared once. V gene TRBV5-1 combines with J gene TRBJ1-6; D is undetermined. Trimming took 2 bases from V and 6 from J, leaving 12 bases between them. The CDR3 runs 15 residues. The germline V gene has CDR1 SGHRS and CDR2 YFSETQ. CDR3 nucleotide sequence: TGCGCCAGCAGCTTCAACACCCCAGCTAATTCACCCCTCCACTTT. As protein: CASSFNTPANSPLHF. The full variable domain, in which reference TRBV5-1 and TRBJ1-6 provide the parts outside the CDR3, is KAGVTQTPRYLIKTRGQQVTLSCSPISGHRSVSWYQQTPGQGLQFLFEYFSETQRNKGNFPGRFSGRQFSNSRSEMNVSTLELGDSALYLCASSFNTPANSPLHFGNGTRLTVT.

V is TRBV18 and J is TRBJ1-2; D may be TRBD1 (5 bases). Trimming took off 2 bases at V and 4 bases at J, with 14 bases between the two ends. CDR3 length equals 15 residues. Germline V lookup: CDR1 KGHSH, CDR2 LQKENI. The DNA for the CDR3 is TGTGCCAGCTCACCAATGGAGGGACGGCCCTATGGCTACACCTTC. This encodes CASSPMEGRPYGYTF.

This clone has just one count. The CDR3 DNA reads TGTGCCAGTACCGACAGGGGATATGGCTACACCTTC. Residues: CASTDRGYGYTF. The genes are TRBV19 and TRBJ1-2; 8 positions agree with TRBD1. The CDR3 covers 12 residues. Germline V gives CDR1 LNHDA, CDR2 SQIVND (reference sequence). V lost 7 bases and J lost 5; bases outside the gene matches: 3.

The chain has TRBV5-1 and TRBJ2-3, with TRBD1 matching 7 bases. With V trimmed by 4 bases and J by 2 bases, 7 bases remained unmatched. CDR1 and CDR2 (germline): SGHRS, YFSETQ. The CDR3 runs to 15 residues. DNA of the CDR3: TGCGCCAGCAGCGCCCCCGACAGGGTCACAGATACGCAGTATTTT. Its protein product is CASSAPDRVTDTQYF.

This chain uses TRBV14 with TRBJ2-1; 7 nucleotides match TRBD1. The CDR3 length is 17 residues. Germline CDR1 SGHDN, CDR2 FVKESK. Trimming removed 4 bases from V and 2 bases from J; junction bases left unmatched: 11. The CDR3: CASSLSKTGVTYNEQFF. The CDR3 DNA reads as TGTGCCAGCAGCCTATCAAAAACAGGGGTCACCTACAATGAGCAGTTCTTC.

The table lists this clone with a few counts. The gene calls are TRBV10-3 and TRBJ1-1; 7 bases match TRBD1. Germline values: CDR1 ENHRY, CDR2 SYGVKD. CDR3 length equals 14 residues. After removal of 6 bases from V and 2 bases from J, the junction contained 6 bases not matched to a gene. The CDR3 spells CAISTTGPNTEAFF. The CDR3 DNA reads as TGTGCCATCAGCACGACAGGGCCTAACACTGAAGCTTTCTTT.

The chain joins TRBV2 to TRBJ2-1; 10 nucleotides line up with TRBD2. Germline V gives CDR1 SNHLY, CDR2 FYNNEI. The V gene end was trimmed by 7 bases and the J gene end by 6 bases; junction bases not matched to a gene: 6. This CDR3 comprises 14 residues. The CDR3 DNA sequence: TGTGCCAGCAAGCCCGGGACTAGCGTCAATGAGCAGTTCTTC. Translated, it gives CASKPGTSVNEQFF.

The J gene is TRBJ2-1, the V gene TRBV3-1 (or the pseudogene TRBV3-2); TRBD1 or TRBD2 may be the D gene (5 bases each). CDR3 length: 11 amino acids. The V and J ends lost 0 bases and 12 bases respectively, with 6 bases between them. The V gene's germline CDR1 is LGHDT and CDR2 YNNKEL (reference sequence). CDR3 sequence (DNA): TGTGCCAGCAGCCAAGAGGGGACGCAGTTCTTC. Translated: CASSQEGTQFF.

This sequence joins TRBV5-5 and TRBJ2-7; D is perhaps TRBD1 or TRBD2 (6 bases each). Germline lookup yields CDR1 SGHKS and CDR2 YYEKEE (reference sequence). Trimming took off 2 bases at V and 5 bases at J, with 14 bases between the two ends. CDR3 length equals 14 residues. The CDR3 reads CASSFLVGGHEQYF. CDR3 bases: TGTGCCAGCAGCTTCTTGGTCGGGGGCCACGAGCAGTACTTC. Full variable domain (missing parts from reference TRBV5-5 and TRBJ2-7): DAGVTQSPTHLIKTRGQQVTLRCSPISGHKSVSWYQQVLGQGPQFIFQYYEKEERGRGNFPDRFSARQFPNYSSELNVNALLLGDSALYLCASSFLVGGHEQYFGPGTRLTVT.

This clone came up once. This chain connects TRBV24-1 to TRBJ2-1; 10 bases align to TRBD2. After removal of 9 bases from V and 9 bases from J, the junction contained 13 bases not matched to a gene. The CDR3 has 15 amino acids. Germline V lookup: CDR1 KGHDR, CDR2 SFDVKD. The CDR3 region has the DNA TGTGCCACCGAGGGTGCAGCGGGAGGGAGCGGTGAGCAGTTCTTC. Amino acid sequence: CATEGAAGGSGEQFF.

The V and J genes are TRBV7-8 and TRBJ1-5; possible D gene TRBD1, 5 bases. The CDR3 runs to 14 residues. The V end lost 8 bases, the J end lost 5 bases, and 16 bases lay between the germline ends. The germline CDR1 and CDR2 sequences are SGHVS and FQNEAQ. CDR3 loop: CASSRQREHQPQHF. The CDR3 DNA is TGTGCCAGCTCTCGACAGCGAGAGCATCAGCCCCAGCATTTT.

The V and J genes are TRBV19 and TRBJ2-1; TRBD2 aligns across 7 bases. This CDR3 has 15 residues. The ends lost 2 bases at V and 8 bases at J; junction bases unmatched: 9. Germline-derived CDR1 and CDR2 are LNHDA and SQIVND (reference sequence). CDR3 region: CASSILGTIIDEQFF. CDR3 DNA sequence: TGTGCCAGTAGTATATTAGGGACTATTATCGATGAGCAGTTCTTC. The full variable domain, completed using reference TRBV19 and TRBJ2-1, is DGGITQSPKYLFRKEGQNVTLSCEQNLNHDAMYWYRQDPGQGLRLIYYSQIVNDFQKGDIAEGYSVSREKKESFPLTVTSAQKNPTAFYLCASSILGTIIDEQFFGPGTRLTVL.

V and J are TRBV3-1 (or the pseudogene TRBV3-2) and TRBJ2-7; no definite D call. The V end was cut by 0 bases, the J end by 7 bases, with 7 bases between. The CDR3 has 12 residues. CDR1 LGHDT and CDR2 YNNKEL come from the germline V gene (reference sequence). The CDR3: CASSQDLREQYF. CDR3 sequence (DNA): TGTGCCAGCAGCCAAGATCTACGGGAGCAGTACTTC.

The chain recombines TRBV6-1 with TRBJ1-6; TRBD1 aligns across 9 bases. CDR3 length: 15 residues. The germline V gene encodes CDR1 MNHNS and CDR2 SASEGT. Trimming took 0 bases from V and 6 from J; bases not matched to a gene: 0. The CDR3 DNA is TGTGCCAGCAGTGAAGCGGGACAGGGTAATTCACCCCTCCACTTT. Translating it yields CASSEAGQGNSPLHF.